What follows describes a single TCR beta chain. This clone was seen a single time. Its antigen is not yet known. No base quality information exists; no much larger clone differs at one position. The donors were healthy, HIV-negative adults who had no recently reported acute infections or vaccinations. Every donor was a Caucasian adult residing in Nashville, Tennessee, USA. Magnetic negative selection was used to enrich CD4+ T cells, after which naive cells were positively selected on CD45RA and the negative fraction became the memory subset. After blood collection by leukapheresis, PBMCs were isolated using Ficoll-Histopaque density gradient centrifugation and then cryopreserved in the vapor phase of liquid nitrogen. Purity and quantity of every magnetically sorted T cell population were checked by analytical flow cytometry. Each sorted fraction had its genomic DNA isolated and then quantified by UV absorbance on a Nanodrop 2000c.

This sample is drawn from a study of shared clonotypes between healthy human individuals (dated by TCRdb to about 2020). Regarding the study in general: Three men and two women, aged 18 to 49 years, made up the cohort. Per donor, three plates each were used for CD4 naive and CD4 memory, two for CD8 naive, and one for CD8 memory. The study deeply sequenced blood TCR repertoires of about 5 healthy adults to estimate repertoire size and the extent of clonotype sharing between individuals. Libraries were prepared and TCR repertoires were sequenced by different laboratories using diverse techniques, in order to increase sequencing depth and limit assay-specific biases. Between about 0.85 and 8.9 billion PBMCs per donor were obtained by leukapheresis.

Using the deep immunoSEQ assay, multiplex PCR amplified TCR CDR3 regions from genomic DNA. Genomic DNA extracted from each cell subset was distributed evenly over all wells of several immunoSEQ 96-well plates, and each plate served as one replicate. For sorted subsets, 200 to 250 ng of genomic DNA, equivalent to around 30,000 T cell genomes, went into each replicate PCR. Purified libraries were measured with a Qubit 3.0 fluorometer, size-checked on a Bioanalyzer 2100, and measured again with the KAPA Library Quantification kit. Every immunoSEQ 96-well plate was sequenced on a dedicated single-read 150-cycle Illumina NextSeq 550 flow cell. Turning to the authors' computational methods: The immunoSEQ output contained only junctional sequences without quality scores, so filtering could not match that applied to full-length reads. Sequences were annotated with PyIR, a Python wrapper for IgBLAST v1.9, using IMGT germline references to assign V/J genes and CDR3. Any read was removed if the V/J assignment was weak (E-value above 1e-6), the CDR3 was missing, or the read contained stop codons, out-of-frame junctions, or ambiguous translated residues. V3J clonotypes were defined as sequences sharing the same inferred V gene, J gene, and CDR3 amino acid sequence. To compute the percentage overlap between repertoires, the number of shared unique clonotypes was divided by the size of the smaller repertoire. RTK rarefaction, the Chao1 estimator, and Recon v2.1 estimates of unobserved clonotypes were used to assess repertoire richness. OLGA was used to compute generation probabilities for all TCRbeta clonotypes that the gDNA method yielded from a few donors. Here the immuneACCESS table is served through TCRdb, limited to in-frame sequences with V and J called. Missing clones are a known gap in these copies; in checked studies unresolved V genes cover under half, and the rest lacks a known reason. V and J calls and clone size are as listed in that table; D and trimming were resolved from the DNA. This sample lists roughly 1,000,000 clones; 70% to 80% were detected once. Of the sample, roughly 0.57% falls within the top ten clones.

Results the study describes overall, beyond this receptor: Because the study included only a small number of donors, the genetic and exposure-history diversity represented was limited. Sampling was limited to blood, and TCR repertoires in tissue likely differ from TCR repertoires in blood. Pairwise subsampling indicated that sequencing depth was expected to affect the degree of clonotype sharing among donors. Incomplete sequencing was indicated by rarefaction of sorted-subset datasets, despite the large sequencing depth. Across a few donors, about 5.2% of naive CD4, roughly 3.5% of naive CD8, 2% to 2.5% of memory CD4, and over 0.35% of memory CD8 clonotypes were shared. Clonotypes shared by all four sorted-subset donors showed higher generation probabilities than non-shared clonotypes. Naive subsets generally had larger estimated clonotype richness than memory subsets did.

From the cysteine through the phenylalanine, the CDR3 covers 15 amino acids. Only the CDR3 region is kept as DNA, spanning 45 bases read in frame from base 1. From a lookup of the germline V gene, CDR1 and CDR2 are MNHNS and SASEGT. Trimming takes 6 bases from V and 4 bases from J, and the germline ends sit 18 bases apart. This sequence was found in a young man in good health. Some clones in this sample may be carry-over from other donors' samples. The chain joins TRBV6-1 to TRBJ1-2, with the D gene not confidently named. Sequences were obtained from memory CD4+ T cells from PBMCs. The cell subset or site label of this sample denotes: CD45RA-negative fraction. The CDR3 region has the sequence CASRPILQAAYGYTF. DNA sequence: TGTGCCAGCAGACCCATCCTCCAGGCTGCCTATGGCTACACCTTC.